This T cell receptor (beta chain) originates from a study of glioma-infiltrating T cells (dated by TCRdb to 2016 to 2018). Some background on the complete study: The study sequenced TCR alpha- and beta-chain repertoires from glioma tissue, from non-neoplastic brain tissue and from matched peripheral blood mononuclear cells. Each tissue-infiltrating repertoire was compared with the same patient's peripheral blood repertoire to measure divergence between tissue and blood T-cell populations. Three low-grade glioma patients, seven or eight primary glioblastoma patients, and three non-glioma patients who contributed non-neoplastic brain tissue made up the paired cohort.

Study-level results and caveats: VJ-independent divergence between tissue and blood was lower than expected in non-neoplastic patients but higher than expected in all gliomas, particularly low-grade gliomas. Tissue and blood shared very few CDR3 sequences, a result attributed to high CDR3 diversity and limited sampling. Small numbers underpinned the group comparisons: roughly 8 glioblastoma patients, three low-grade glioma patients and three non-neoplastic patients.

Counted from cysteine to phenylalanine, this CDR3 has 15 amino acids. Left in the record is the CDR3 DNA by itself, 45 bases read in frame from the first base. In the germline V gene, CDR1 corresponds to KGHSH and CDR2 to LQKENI. V and J lose 0 bases and 4 bases, and a span of 11 bases separates them. The iRepertoire nested amplicon-rescue multiplex PCR (arm-PCR) platform was used to amplify TCR alpha and beta CDR3 regions from RNA. The input for one-step reverse transcription and amplification was about 85-400 ng of either tissue mRNA or PBMC total RNA. Following bead purification, Illumina adapters were added by a secondary multiplex PCR, and the libraries were gel-purified between 200 and 400 bp. Demultiplexing relied on internal 6-nucleotide barcodes carried by the libraries. The libraries were sequenced on an Illumina MiSeq using 2x220 or 2x250 nucleotide paired-end reads. As for the original processing: Paired reads were merged using FLASH 1.2.11 and aligned with BWA-MEM to the GRCh37 human genome, and TRA and TRB reads were then extracted. An IMGT-derived reference of cassette sequences and CDR3 motifs, with pseudogenes included, was used for V and J assignment. Three-frame translation of reads was performed, and productive CDR3s were defined as those with a C...FGXG motif and no stop codons. Clonotypes were defined as unique combinations of V-J cassette pair and CDR3 amino acid sequence. Reads were filtered by Hamming distance, with the threshold set by the sequence error rate of each sample in mapped regions. TCRdb passed the public sequencing reads through fastp at Q25 and MiXCR, retaining productive beta sequences. When rows share a CDR3 protein, they turn into one entry using the most common DNA and genes. TCRdb's processing, not the authors' own work, is the source of the V and J calls. This sample has 100,000 to 150,000 distinct CDR3 sequences in its table, and about 25% of those were observed once. Approximately 26% of the sample belongs to the ten largest clones.

With regard to this clonotype: Its antigen has not been determined. No much larger clone exists at a distance of one base, and base qualities are not known.

Recombination linked TRBV18 to TRBJ2-3; the D gene is unclear. The source of this sequence is a human donor with low-grade glioma or glioblastoma, undergoing nonglioma brain surgery, or in good health (not recorded which). The material sequenced was glioma tissue, nonneoplastic brain tissue, or PBMCs (not recorded which). For the CDR3, the sequence is CASSPPKGAPDTQYF. The DNA is TGTGCCAGCTCACCACCGAAGGGCGCGCCAGATACGCAGTATTTT.